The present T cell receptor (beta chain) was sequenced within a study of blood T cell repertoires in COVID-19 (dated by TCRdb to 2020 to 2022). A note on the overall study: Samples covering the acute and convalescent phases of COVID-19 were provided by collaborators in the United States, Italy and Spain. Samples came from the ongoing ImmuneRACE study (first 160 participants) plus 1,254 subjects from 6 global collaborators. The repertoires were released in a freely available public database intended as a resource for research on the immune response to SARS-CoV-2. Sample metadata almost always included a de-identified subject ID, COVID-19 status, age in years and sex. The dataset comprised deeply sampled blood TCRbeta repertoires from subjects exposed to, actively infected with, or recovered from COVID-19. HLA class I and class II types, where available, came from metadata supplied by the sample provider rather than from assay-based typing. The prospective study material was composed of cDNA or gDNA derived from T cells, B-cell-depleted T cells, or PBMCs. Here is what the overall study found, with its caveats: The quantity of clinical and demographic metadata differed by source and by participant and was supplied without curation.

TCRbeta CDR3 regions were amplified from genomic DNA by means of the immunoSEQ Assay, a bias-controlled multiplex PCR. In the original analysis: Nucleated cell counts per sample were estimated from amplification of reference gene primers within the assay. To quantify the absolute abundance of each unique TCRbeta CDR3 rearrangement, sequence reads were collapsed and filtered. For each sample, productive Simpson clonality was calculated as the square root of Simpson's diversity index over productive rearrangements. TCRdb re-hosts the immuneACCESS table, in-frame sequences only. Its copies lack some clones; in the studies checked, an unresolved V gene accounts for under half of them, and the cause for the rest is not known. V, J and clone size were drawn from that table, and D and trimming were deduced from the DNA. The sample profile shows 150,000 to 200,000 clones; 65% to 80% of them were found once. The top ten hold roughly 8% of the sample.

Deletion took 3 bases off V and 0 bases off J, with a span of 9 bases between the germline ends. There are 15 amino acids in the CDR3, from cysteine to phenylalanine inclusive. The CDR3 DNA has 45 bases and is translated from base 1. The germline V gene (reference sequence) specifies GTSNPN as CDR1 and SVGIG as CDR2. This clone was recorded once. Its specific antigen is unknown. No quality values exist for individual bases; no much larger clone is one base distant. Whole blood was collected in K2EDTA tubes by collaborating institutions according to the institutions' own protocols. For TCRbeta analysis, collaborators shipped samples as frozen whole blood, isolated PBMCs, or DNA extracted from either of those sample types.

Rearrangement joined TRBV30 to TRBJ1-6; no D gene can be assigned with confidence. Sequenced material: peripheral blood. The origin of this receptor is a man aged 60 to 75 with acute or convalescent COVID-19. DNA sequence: TGTGCCTGGAGGTACCCGAGCTCCTATAATTCACCCCTCCACTTT. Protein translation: CAWRYPSSYNSPLHF.